The 9 T cell receptor beta chains reported below all come from one sample, sequenced in a study of OX40 agonist ivuxolimab in advanced cancers. Sequenced by immunoSEQ multiplex PCR; TCRdb stores in-frame clones only, minus some. The table lists 30,000 to 35,000 clones, 65% to 80% of them singletons. This sample comprised CD4+ or CD8+ T cells sorted from blood, obtained in a trial of the OX40 agonist ivuxolimab. Receptors originate from an adult with an advanced solid tumor such as melanoma, head and neck, liver or kidney cancer.

The chain links TRBV18 to TRBJ1-2; D not certain. V was trimmed by 2 bases and J by 0 bases, leaving 10 bases between them. The germline V gene has CDR1 KGHSH and CDR2 LQKENI. There are 15 residues in the CDR3. CDR3 region: CASSPDRDSNYGYTF. The CDR3 DNA sequence: TGTGCCAGCTCACCAGATCGGGATTCTAACTATGGCTACACCTTC.

The chain combines TRBV9 with TRBJ2-5, with a possible D match to TRBD2 (5 bases). The CDR3 runs to 14 residues. V was trimmed by 0 bases and J by 0 bases, leaving 6 bases between them. Germline CDR1 and CDR2: SGDLS and YYNGEE. CDR3 sequence (DNA): TGTGCCAGCAGCGTAGCCGGGGACCAAGAGACCCAGTACTTC. As protein: CASSVAGDQETQYF.

This chain connects TRBV11-2 to TRBJ2-3, with TRBD1 matching over 8 bases. Germline CDR1 SGHAT, CDR2 FQNNGV. The CDR3 extends over 15 amino acids. The junction had 6 bases not matched to a gene; V was cut back by 5 bases and J by 2 bases. DNA for the CDR3: TGTGCCAGCAGCCCAGGGGGCTGGAACACAGATACGCAGTATTTT. Amino acids: CASSPGGWNTDTQYF.

The chain is built from TRBV7-3 and TRBJ2-6; D is unclear. The CDR3 covers 15 residues. Germline CDR1 is SGHTA and CDR2 is FQGTGA. The V and J ends lost 5 bases and 4 bases respectively, with 12 bases between them. For the CDR3, the DNA is TGTGCCAGCAGCCCCGTAGCAGCCGGGGCCAACGTCCTGACTTTC. The encoded protein is CASSPVAAGANVLTF.

The chain carries TRBV11-1 and TRBJ2-5; no definite D call. V was pared by 6 bases and J by 0 bases, with 11 bases between. Germline V lookup: CDR1 SGHAT, CDR2 FQDESV (reference sequence). The CDR3 loop spans 14 amino acids. The CDR3 sequence: CASSRDTYQETQYF. The CDR3 DNA reads TGTGCCAGCAGTCGAGACACCTACCAAGAGACCCAGTACTTC. Complete variable domain (other parts from reference TRBV11-1 and TRBJ2-5): EAEVAQSPRYKITEKSQAVAFWCDPISGHATLYWYRQILGQGPELLVQFQDESVVDDSQLPKDRFSAERLKGVDSTLKIQPAELGDSAMYLCASSRDTYQETQYFGPGTRLLVL.

The V and J genes are TRBV6-6 and TRBJ1-5; no clear D. This CDR3 comprises 12 residues. Germline V gene sequence: CDR1 MNHNY, CDR2 SVGAGI (reference sequence). V shed 8 bases and J shed 4 bases, with 9 bases lying between them. CDR3 amino acids: CASGVSNQPQHF. Written as DNA, the CDR3 is TGTGCCAGCGGGGTCTCGAATCAGCCCCAGCATTTT.

The V gene is TRBV6-5, the J gene TRBJ2-2; tentatively, D is TRBD2 (6 bases). Trimming shortened V by 5 bases and J by 6 bases, and 13 bases separated the two germline ends. Germline V CDR1 and CDR2: MNHEY, SVGAGI. The CDR3 length is 14 residues. The CDR3 loop reads CASSGDGSPGELFF. The CDR3, as DNA: TGTGCCAGCAGTGGGGACGGGAGTCCCGGGGAGCTGTTTTTT.

The chain recombines TRBV7-9 with TRBJ1-1; D is ambiguous. The CDR3 is made up of 12 amino acids. The V and J ends lost 5 bases and 7 bases respectively, with 11 bases between them. Per the germline V gene, CDR1 is SEHNR and CDR2 is FQNEAQ (reference sequence). The CDR3 spells CASSPPVYEAFF. DNA for the CDR3: TGTGCCAGCAGCCCTCCGGTCTATGAAGCTTTCTTT.

The chain carries TRBV5-8 and TRBJ2-7; D is perhaps TRBD2 (6 bases). Trimming pared 5 bases from V and 0 bases from J, leaving 12 bases between. Per the germline V gene, CDR1 is SGHTS and CDR2 is YDEGEE. The CDR3 has 14 amino acids. CDR3: CASRRLGGSYEQYF. CDR3 coding DNA: TGTGCCAGCAGGCGGCTGGGGGGCTCCTACGAGCAGTACTTC.